Listed here are 32 T cell receptor beta chains from one sample, sequenced in a study of early T cells in non-severe SARS-CoV-2 infection. Each CDR3 protein gets one entry after TCRdb re-called the 5' RACE reads with MiXCR. The repertoire consists of more than 80,000 distinct CDR3 sequences, with around 15% occurring once and the leading ten covering around 1.5%. Material: whole blood. Receptors originate from an adult who was a healthcare worker with PCR-confirmed SARS-CoV-2 infection or an uninfected control (not recorded which).

In this sample, this clonotype turned up many times. The genes are TRBV3-1 and TRBJ1-3; 8 positions agree with TRBD1. This CDR3 contains 14 residues. CDR1 and CDR2 from the germline V gene are LGHDT and YNNKEL (reference sequence). With V trimmed by 6 bases and J by 2 bases, 3 bases remained unmatched. CDR3 sequence: CASSRQGTGNTIYF. Here the CDR3 DNA reads TGTGCCAGCAGTCGACAGGGGACTGGAAACACCATATATTTT.

This clonotype was detected a few times. The chain is built from TRBV29-1 and TRBJ1-1; D is unclear. Trimming removed 6 bases at V and 4 bases at J, with 18 bases between. The CDR3 extends over 14 amino acids. CDR1 is SQVTM and CDR2 is ANQGSEA in the germline V gene. In nucleotides, the CDR3 is TGCAGCGTAACACCGGGCCTAAGTAGCACTGAAGCTTTCTTT. The encoded protein is CSVTPGLSSTEAFF.

This clonotype was recorded many times. At one of its ends the junction is not consistent with the germline gene, which may arise from a read error. The V and J genes are TRBV7-7 and TRBJ1-1; D is undetermined. The germline V gene encodes CDR1 SSHAT and CDR2 FNYEAQ (reference sequence). This CDR3 contains 16 residues. CDR3: CASSFSPQRSNTEAFF. CDR3 DNA sequence: TGTGCTAGCAGCTTCTCGCCCCAAAGGTCGAACACTGAAGCTTTCTTT.

The rearrangement uses TRBV7-2 and TRBJ2-7; D ambiguous. The CDR3 loop spans 15 amino acids. Looked up from germline, CDR1 is SGHTA and CDR2 is FQGNSA. Trimming took off 2 bases at V and 3 bases at J, with 14 bases between the two ends. The DNA of the CDR3 is TGTGCCAGCAGCTTAATCGGGCACAAATACTACGAGCAGTACTTC. Amino acids: CASSLIGHKYYEQYF. The whole variable domain, remainder taken from reference TRBV7-2 and TRBJ2-7, is GAGVSQSPSNKVTEKGKDVELRCDPISGHTALYWYRQSLGQGLEFLIYFQGNSAPDKSGLPSDRFSAERTGGSVSTLTIQRTQQEDSAVYLCASSLIGHKYYEQYFGPGTRLTVT.

This rearrangement joins TRBV20-1 to TRBJ2-3; no clear D gene. Trimming left V 3 bases short and J 3 bases short, with 10 bases between. Germline V gene sequence: CDR1 DFQATT, CDR2 SNEGSKA (reference sequence). This CDR3 has 13 amino acids. CDR3 nucleotides: TGCAGTGCTAGCGTGTCTGGTACAGATACGCAGTATTTT. It translates to CSASVSGTDTQYF.

V gene TRBV20-1 combines with J gene TRBJ2-1; D not resolved. CDR1 is DFQATT and CDR2 is SNEGSKA in the germline V gene (reference sequence). V lost 1 base to trimming and J lost 0 bases, with 7 bases between them. The CDR3 runs 14 residues. For the CDR3, the DNA is TGCAGTGCTAGAGTGGACCTCTCCTACAATGAGCAGTTCTTC. Translating it yields CSARVDLSYNEQFF.

This clonotype came up many times. The CDR3 is CASSFGAGLREQYF. The CDR3 bases are TGTGCCAGCAGCTTCGGGGCTGGACTACGCGAGCAGTACTTC. V is TRBV11-2 and J is TRBJ2-7; possible D gene TRBD2, 6 bases. V gave up 3 bases and J gave up 6 bases, with 15 bases separating them. The CDR3 sequence is 14 residues long. Germline assignment: CDR1 SGHAT and CDR2 FQNNGV.

This clonotype turned up a few times. The chain carries TRBV5-1 and TRBJ2-2; unclear D gene. Germline V CDR1 and CDR2: SGHRS, YFSETQ. Trimming shortened V by 0 bases and J by 4 bases, and 10 bases separated the two germline ends. CDR3 size: 15 residues. The chain's CDR3 is CASSLEGSSTGELFF. The CDR3 coding sequence is TGCGCCAGCAGCTTGGAGGGAAGCTCCACCGGGGAGCTGTTTTTT.

This clonotype was seen many times. The chain joins TRBV4-3 to TRBJ2-7, with 13 bases fitting TRBD2. CDR1 and CDR2 from the germline V gene are LGHNA and YSLEER. The CDR3 has 16 residues. With 0 bases clipped from V and 7 bases from J, the junction kept 6 bases outside the gene matches. CDR3 nucleotides: TGCGCCAGCAGCCAAGAATCCGCGGGACTAGCGGGGGAGCAGTACTTC. Translated: CASSQESAGLAGEQYF.

In this sample, this clonotype turned up many times. The rearrangement links TRBV27 to TRBJ1-2; D possibly corresponds to TRBD1 (5 bases). This CDR3 is 13 amino acids long. Trimming stripped 6 bases from V and 2 bases from J, with 10 bases between. Germline V gives CDR1 MNHEY, CDR2 SMNVEV (reference sequence). CDR3: CASSRDGNYGYTF. CDR3 DNA sequence: TGTGCCAGCAGCCGGGACGGCAACTATGGCTACACCTTC.

This clonotype was observed a few times. The chain recombines TRBV5-1 with TRBJ2-5, with D possibly matching TRBD2 (6 bases). Germline V CDR1 and CDR2: SGHRS, YFSETQ. Trimming took off 4 bases at V and 4 bases at J, with 14 bases between the two ends. This CDR3 region has 14 residues. The CDR3 sequence: CASSRGGATETQYF. CDR3 sequence (DNA): TGCGCCAGCAGCAGGGGAGGCGCGACAGAGACCCAGTACTTC.

This clonotype was seen once. This may be a read error, as it is one base from a much larger clone. Given the absence of the conserved phenylalanine or tryptophan at the CDR3 end, a read error is likely. V is TRBV11-2 and J is TRBJ2-7; D unresolved. The CDR3 extends over 14 amino acids. Germline CDR1 SGHAT, CDR2 FQNNGV. V dropped 0 bases and J dropped 2 bases, with 8 bases sitting between them. Written as DNA, the CDR3 is TGTGCCAGCAGCTTAGACCGTCCCGCCTACGAGCAGTACTTA. This translates into CASSLDRPAYEQYL.

V is TRBV5-5 and J is TRBJ1-6; D gene ambiguous. This CDR3 spans 15 amino acids. V gave up 4 bases and J gave up 4 bases, with 12 bases separating them. Germline V gene sequence: CDR1 SGHKS, CDR2 YYEKEE (reference sequence). The CDR3 loop is CASSGTVWYNSPLHF. CDR3 bases: TGTGCCAGCAGCGGAACGGTATGGTATAATTCACCCCTCCACTTT.

This chain uses TRBV20-1 with TRBJ2-2; 7 bases are shared with TRBD1. Unmatched junction bases numbered 8, after V lost 6 bases and J lost 1 base. CDR3 length equals 15 residues. Germline CDR1 reads DFQATT; CDR2 reads SNEGSKA (reference sequence). CDR3 protein: CSAPLHRGNTGELFF. The CDR3 nucleotides are TGCAGTGCCCCCCTCCACAGGGGGAACACCGGGGAGCTGTTTTTT.

This clonotype was counted between two and nine times. The junction departs from germline at one end; a sequencing error may be responsible. DNA for the CDR3: TGTGCCAGCAGTTTGGGACAGGGGCGGACTGAAGTTTTCTTT. As protein: CASSLGQGRTEVFF. This sequence joins TRBV27 and TRBJ1-1, with 10 bases lining up with TRBD1. CDR3 size: 14 residues. Germline V gives CDR1 MNHEY, CDR2 SMNVEV (reference sequence).

This sequence joins TRBV19 and TRBJ2-7, with a tentative D call TRBD1 (7 bases). This CDR3 spans 17 amino acids. Trimming shortened V by 5 bases and J by 1 base, and 21 bases separated the two germline ends. Per the germline V gene, CDR1 is LNHDA and CDR2 is SQIVND (reference sequence). The CDR3 DNA is TGTGCCAGTAGTCGCAGGGGGGACCCGGGACGGTCCTACGAGCAGTACTTC. It yields the protein CASSRRGDPGRSYEQYF.

The V gene is TRBV5-1, the J gene TRBJ2-1, with TRBD1 identical over 9 bases. CDR3 length: 16 amino acids. Trimming removed 1 base from V and 1 base from J; junction bases left unmatched: 3. Germline lookup yields CDR1 SGHRS and CDR2 YFSETQ. CDR3 nucleotide sequence: TGCGCCAGCAGCTTGACCGGGACAGGGTCCTACAATGAGCAGTTCTTC. Amino acid sequence: CASSLTGTGSYNEQFF.

This clonotype was seen many times. The V call is TRBV15, the J call TRBJ1-2, with a tentative D call TRBD1 (5 bases). The germline gives CDR1 LNHNV, CDR2 YYDKDF (reference sequence). The CDR3 has 15 amino acids. The germline V and J ends were trimmed by 3 bases and 4 bases, with 15 bases remaining between them. CDR3 nucleotides: TGTGCCACCAGCAGTTACGGGGGTTGGACCTATGGCTACACCTTC. Amino acids: CATSSYGGWTYGYTF.

On this clonotype: One end of the junction varies from germline; a read error may be responsible. V gene TRBV13 combines with J gene TRBJ1-5, with D possibly matching TRBD1 (5 bases). This CDR3 has 14 amino acids. Germline loops: CDR1 PRHDT, CDR2 FYEKMQ (reference sequence). The CDR3 is CASSIGHINQPQHF. CDR3 DNA: TGTGCCAGCAGCATAGGACATATCAATCAGCCCCAGCATTTT.

At least ten counts were recorded for this clonotype. The rearrangement uses TRBV7-6 and TRBJ2-1, with D possibly called TRBD1 or TRBD2 (6 bases each). CDR1 and CDR2 from the germline V gene are SGHVS and FNYEAQ. Trimming took 5 bases from V and 10 from J, leaving 24 bases between them. The length of the CDR3 is 16 residues. CDR3 nucleotide sequence: TGTGCCAGCAGCCCCAACATCGGGGGCGCAGGTCGGGAGCAGTTCTTC. Protein sequence: CASSPNIGGAGREQFF.

Regarding this clonotype: A read error may produce the germline difference seen at one junction end. The V call is TRBV5-1, the J call TRBJ1-1; 7 bases match TRBD1. Germline V lookup: CDR1 SGHRS, CDR2 YFSETQ. The CDR3 spans 15 residues. CDR3 DNA sequence: TGCGCCAGCAGCTCTGAGGGGGCTTCGAACATTGAAGCTTTCTTT. It translates to CASSSEGASNIEAFF.

This clonotype was recorded many times. This chain connects TRBV5-1 to TRBJ2-7; 8 nucleotides line up with TRBD1. CDR3 length: 14 residues. The J segment lost 2 bases and the V segment lost 0 bases, leaving 1 base of the junction unmatched. From germline, CDR1 is SGHRS and CDR2 YFSETQ. As DNA, the CDR3 is TGCGCCAGCAGCTTGGCGACAGGGGCCTACGAGCAGTACTTC. This translates into CASSLATGAYEQYF.

This clonotype was seen only a few times. The gene calls are TRBV30 and TRBJ2-7; TRBD1 matches 7 bases. V lost 0 bases to trimming and J lost 6 bases; unmatched junction nucleotides: 11. Germline V gene lookup returns CDR1 GTSNPN and CDR2 SVGIG (reference sequence). The length of the CDR3 is 15 residues. CDR3 nucleotides: TGTGCCTGGAGTGTACATAATGGGTACAGGGGCGAGCAGTACTTC. Protein: CAWSVHNGYRGEQYF.

This clonotype was seen more than once but under ten times. The chain carries TRBV29-1 and TRBJ1-4; D gene ambiguous. V gave up 4 bases and J gave up 8 bases, with 11 bases separating them. There are 12 residues in the CDR3. Germline V gene data show CDR1 as SQVTM and CDR2 as ANQGSEA. CDR3 residues: CSVGTFREKLFF. CDR3 in DNA: TGCAGCGTTGGCACTTTTCGGGAAAAACTGTTTTTT.

This clonotype was seen a handful of times. This rearrangement joins TRBV30 to TRBJ2-5; 9 bases agree with TRBD2. The J segment lost 2 bases and the V segment lost 2 bases, leaving 6 bases of the junction unmatched. The CDR3 has 15 residues. The germline CDR1 and CDR2 sequences are GTSNPN and SVGIG (reference sequence). The CDR3 nucleotides are TGTGCCTGGAGTTCCCTAGCGGGACCGCAAGAGACCCAGTACTTC. Protein sequence: CAWSSLAGPQETQYF.

This clonotype was seen many times. V usage is TRBV9 and J usage is TRBJ2-5, with 9 bases matching TRBD1. CDR3 length equals 15 residues. V trimming: 4 bases; J trimming: 5 bases; junction bases outside the gene matches: 9. From germline, CDR1 is SGDLS and CDR2 YYNGEE. The CDR3 spells CASSTQGALTETQYF. The CDR3 DNA follows: TGTGCCAGCAGCACACAGGGGGCGCTAACCGAGACCCAGTACTTC.

This clonotype was recorded at least ten times. V and J are TRBV2 and TRBJ2-5; D gene ambiguous. V dropped 11 bases and J dropped 0 bases, with 13 bases sitting between them. From germline, CDR1 is SNHLY and CDR2 FYNNEI. This CDR3 is built from 13 residues. For the CDR3, the DNA is TGTGCCGGAAAGGGCTCGGACCAAGAGACCCAGTACTTC. It yields the protein CAGKGSDQETQYF.

Many counts were recorded for this clonotype. The chain recombines TRBV7-6 with TRBJ2-1; D is unresolved. Trimming left V 1 base short and J 4 bases short, with 5 bases between. The germline gives CDR1 SGHVS, CDR2 FNYEAQ. This CDR3 is 13 amino acids long. CDR3 DNA: TGTGCCAGCAGCTTAGGAGATTACAATGAGCAGTTCTTC. Translation: CASSLGDYNEQFF.

This chain joins TRBV3-1 and TRBJ2-7; possibly TRBD1 or TRBD2 for D (7 bases each). Trimming removed 4 bases from V and 2 bases from J, with 15 bases in between. The CDR3 spans 15 residues. The germline CDR1 and CDR2 sequences are LGHDT and YNNKEL (reference sequence). CDR3 region: CASSREGQLPYEQYF. The CDR3 region has the DNA TGTGCCAGCAGCCGGGAGGGACAGTTGCCCTACGAGCAGTACTTC.

This sequence joins TRBV29-1 and TRBJ1-1, with a weak D call TRBD1 (5 bases). Trimming shortened V by 8 bases and J by 1 base, and 14 bases separated the two germline ends. The CDR3 spans 13 residues. CDR1 SQVTM and CDR2 ANQGSEA come from the germline V gene. CDR3 amino acids: CSTGQGKNTEAFF. In nucleotides, the CDR3 is TGCAGCACCGGGCAGGGCAAGAACACTGAAGCTTTCTTT.

The table lists this clonotype with many counts. The J gene is TRBJ2-3, the V gene TRBV6-1; D not resolved. The CDR3 is made up of 18 amino acids. Germline CDR1 and CDR2: MNHNS and SASEGT. Trimming left V 2 bases short and J 1 base short, with 19 bases between. This chain's CDR3 is CASSEMGGVASRTDTQYF. CDR3 nucleotides: TGTGCCAGCAGTGAAATGGGTGGTGTGGCGTCCCGCACAGATACGCAGTATTTT.

This clonotype occurred many times. The chain combines TRBV11-2 with TRBJ2-7; no clear D gene. With 5 bases removed from V and 0 bases from J, the gap between germline ends came to 14 bases. This CDR3 is 15 amino acids long. Germline values: CDR1 SGHAT, CDR2 FQNNGV. In DNA, the CDR3 is TGTGCCAGCAGCCAGCTGACTGGAGTCTCCTACGAGCAGTACTTC. Protein sequence: CASSQLTGVSYEQYF.